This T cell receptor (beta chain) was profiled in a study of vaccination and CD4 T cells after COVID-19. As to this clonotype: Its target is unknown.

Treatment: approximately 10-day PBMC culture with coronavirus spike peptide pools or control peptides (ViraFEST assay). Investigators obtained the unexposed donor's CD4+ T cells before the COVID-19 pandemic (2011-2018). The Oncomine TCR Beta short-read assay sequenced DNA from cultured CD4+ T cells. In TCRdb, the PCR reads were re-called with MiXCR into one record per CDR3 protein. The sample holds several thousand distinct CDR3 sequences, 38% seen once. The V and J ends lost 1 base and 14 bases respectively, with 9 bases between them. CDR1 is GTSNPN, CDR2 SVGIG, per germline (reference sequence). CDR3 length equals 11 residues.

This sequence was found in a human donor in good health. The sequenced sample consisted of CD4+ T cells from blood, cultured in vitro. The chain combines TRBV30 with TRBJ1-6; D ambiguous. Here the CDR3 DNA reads TGTGCCTGGAGTGCTGGTTTGGCCCTCCACTTT. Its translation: CAWSAGLALHF.